One sample yielded the 2 T cell receptor beta chains listed below, sequenced in a study of blood T cells in healthy people across ages. Using a J-beta primer mix together with a sample-barcoded 5' primer, a second PCR was run for 7 to 11 cycles. MiXCR, run by TCRdb on the 5' RACE reads, gives a single entry per CDR3 protein. The table shows 1.5 million to 2 million distinct CDR3 sequences, with 28% occurring only once. Material: blood. The source is a woman under 40 in good health.

In DNA form, the CDR3 reads TGCAGTGCTCAACGAACCATAGCCAAAAACATTCAGTACTTC. This gives the protein CSAQRTIAKNIQYF. The chain links TRBV20-1 to TRBJ2-4; D uncertain. CDR1 and CDR2 (germline): DFQATT, SNEGSKA (reference sequence). Trimming stripped 5 bases from V and 0 bases from J, with 11 bases between. The CDR3 consists of 14 residues.

The V and J genes are TRBV29-1 and TRBJ1-2; a possible D gene is TRBD1 (5 bases). The V gene lost 3 bases and the J gene lost 8 bases, with 16 bases spanning the gap. CDR1 and CDR2 from the germline V gene are SQVTM and ANQGSEA. There are 13 residues in the CDR3. CDR3 coding DNA: TGCAGCGTTGATAATGGCGGGGGTCGGGGCTACACCTTC. The encoded protein is CSVDNGGGRGYTF.